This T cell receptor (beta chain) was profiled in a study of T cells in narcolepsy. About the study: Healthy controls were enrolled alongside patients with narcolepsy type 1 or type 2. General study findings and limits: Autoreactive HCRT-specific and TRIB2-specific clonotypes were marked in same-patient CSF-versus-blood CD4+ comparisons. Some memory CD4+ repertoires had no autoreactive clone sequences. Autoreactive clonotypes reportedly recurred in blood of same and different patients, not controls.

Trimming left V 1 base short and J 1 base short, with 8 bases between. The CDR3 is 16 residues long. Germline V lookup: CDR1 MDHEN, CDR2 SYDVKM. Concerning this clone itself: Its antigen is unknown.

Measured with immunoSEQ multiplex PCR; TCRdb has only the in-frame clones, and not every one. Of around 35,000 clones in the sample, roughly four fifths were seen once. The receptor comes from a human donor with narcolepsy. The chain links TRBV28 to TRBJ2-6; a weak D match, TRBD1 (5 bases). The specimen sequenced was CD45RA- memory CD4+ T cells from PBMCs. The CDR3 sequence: CASSLYTGSGANVLTF. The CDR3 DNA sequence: TGTGCCAGCAGTTTATATACAGGATCTGGGGCCAACGTCCTGACTTTC.